The T cell receptor beta chain described here comes from a study of monozygotic twins with inflammatory bowel disease. Incorporation of UMIs carrying a 6-nucleotide sample barcode was performed by template switching. TCRdb reanalyzed the 5' RACE reads, giving one entry per CDR3 protein sequence and no DNA. The repertoire table contains around 450,000 distinct CDR3 sequences. A word on this clonotype: What it recognizes is unknown.

The study's findings and limits: No single strong signal or clonotype associated with IBD was supported. Discrimination among different T cell subtypes was not achievable. Possibly because of limited power, concordant and discordant twins showed no difference in repertoire similarity.

This CDR3 has 13 residues. CDR1 is MDHEN and CDR2 is SYDVKM in the germline V gene. Sequencing input: blood. The sequence came from a human donor with ulcerative colitis or Crohn's disease, or a healthy co-twin of an affected twin (not recorded which). The chain is built from TRBV28 and TRBJ1-3. CDR3 residues: CASSPGVGNTIYF.